The text below deals with one T cell receptor (beta chain). The authors' processing: Reference gene primer amplification gave estimated nucleated cell counts. The protocol was immunoSEQ multiplex PCR, while the TCRdb copy is restricted to in-frame clones and leaves out a portion. D and trimming come from the DNA, and the V and J calls and clone size come from that table. In the table there are roughly 120,000 clones, 70% to 90% of which are singletons. The data are from a study of blood T cell repertoires in COVID-19. Overall study: COVID-19 samples from acute and convalescent phases originated in the United States, Italy and Spain. T cells, B-cell-depleted T cells, or PBMCs provided the cDNA or gDNA that served as material.

The sequenced sample consisted of peripheral blood. The sequence was collected from a woman in her 70s who had recovered from COVID-19.

The CDR3 nucleotides read TGTGCCAGCAGTACTTCTCGGACAGGGGGGGGCTACACCTTC. Amino acids: CASSTSRTGGGYTF. The J gene is TRBJ1-2, the V gene TRBV28; 10 nucleotides line up with TRBD1. The CDR3 totals 14 residues. Unmatched junction bases numbered 8, after V lost 5 bases and J lost 8 bases. Germline CDR1 and CDR2: MDHEN and SYDVKM.